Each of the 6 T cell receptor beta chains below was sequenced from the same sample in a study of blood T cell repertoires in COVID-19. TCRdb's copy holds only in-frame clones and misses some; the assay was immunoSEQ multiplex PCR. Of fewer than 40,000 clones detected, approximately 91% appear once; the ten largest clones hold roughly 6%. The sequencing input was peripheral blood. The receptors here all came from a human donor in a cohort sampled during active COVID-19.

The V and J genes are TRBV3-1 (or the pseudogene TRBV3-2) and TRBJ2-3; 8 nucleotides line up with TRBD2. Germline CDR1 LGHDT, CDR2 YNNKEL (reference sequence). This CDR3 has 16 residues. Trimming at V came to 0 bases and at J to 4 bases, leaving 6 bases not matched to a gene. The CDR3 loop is CASSQEVGGASDTQYF. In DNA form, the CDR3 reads TGTGCCAGCAGCCAAGAAGTCGGGGGGGCATCAGATACGCAGTATTTT.

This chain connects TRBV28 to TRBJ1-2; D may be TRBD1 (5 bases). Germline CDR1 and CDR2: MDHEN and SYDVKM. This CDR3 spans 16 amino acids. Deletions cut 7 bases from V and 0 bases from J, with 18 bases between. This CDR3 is CASTLTGGSANYGYTF. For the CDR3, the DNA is TGTGCCAGCACTCTCACAGGCGGGAGCGCTAACTATGGCTACACCTTC.

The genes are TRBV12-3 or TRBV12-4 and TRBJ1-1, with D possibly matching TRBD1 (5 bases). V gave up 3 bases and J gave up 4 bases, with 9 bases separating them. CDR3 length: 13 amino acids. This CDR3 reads CASSFSGGTEAFF. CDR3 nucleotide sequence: TGTGCCAGCAGTTTTTCGGGGGGCACTGAAGCTTTCTTT.

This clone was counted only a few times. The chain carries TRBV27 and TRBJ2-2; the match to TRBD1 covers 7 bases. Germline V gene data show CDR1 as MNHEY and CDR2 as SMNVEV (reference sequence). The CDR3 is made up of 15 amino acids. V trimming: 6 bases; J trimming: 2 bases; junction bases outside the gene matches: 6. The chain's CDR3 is CASSPGTDNTGELFF. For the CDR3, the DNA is TGTGCCAGCAGCCCCGGGACAGACAACACCGGGGAGCTGTTTTTT.

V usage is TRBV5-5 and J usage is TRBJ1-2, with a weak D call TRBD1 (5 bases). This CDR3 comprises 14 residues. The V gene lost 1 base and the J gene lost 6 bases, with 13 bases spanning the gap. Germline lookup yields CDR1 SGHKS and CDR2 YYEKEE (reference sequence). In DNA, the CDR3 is TGTGCCAGCAGCTTGTCGATGGCGGGGGATGGCTACACCTTC. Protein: CASSLSMAGDGYTF.

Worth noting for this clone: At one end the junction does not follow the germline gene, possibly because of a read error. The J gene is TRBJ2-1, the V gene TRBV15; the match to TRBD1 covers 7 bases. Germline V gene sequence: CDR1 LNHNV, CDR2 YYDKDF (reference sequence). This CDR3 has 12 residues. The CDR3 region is CVTSKGAGEQFF. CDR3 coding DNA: TGTGTCACCAGCAAGGGGGCCGGTGAGCAGTTCTTC.